A few counts support the clone carrying this TCR beta chain. The data originate from a study of T cells in Graves' hyperthyroidism and ophthalmopathy. RNA transcripts were the template for amplifying TCR beta CDR3 regions. Carried out on the TCR CDR3, a first-round RT-PCR used the HTBI primer set. TCRdb fed the multiplex PCR reads into MiXCR, producing one record per CDR3 protein. The table has 550,000 to 800,000 distinct CDR3 sequences, 15% to 20% seen once. Germline V CDR1 and CDR2: SEHNR, FQNEAQ (reference sequence). CDR3 length equals 14 residues. V dropped 5 bases and J dropped 6 bases, with 16 bases sitting between them.

The receptor was derived from a man aged 50 or older with Graves' hyperthyroidism. The sequencing input was blood. The gene calls are TRBV7-9 and TRBJ1-2; maybe TRBD1 (5 bases). The CDR3 DNA is TGTGCCAGCAGCCGGGACTTTGAAAGCGATGGCTACACCTTC. Translation gives CASSRDFESDGYTF.